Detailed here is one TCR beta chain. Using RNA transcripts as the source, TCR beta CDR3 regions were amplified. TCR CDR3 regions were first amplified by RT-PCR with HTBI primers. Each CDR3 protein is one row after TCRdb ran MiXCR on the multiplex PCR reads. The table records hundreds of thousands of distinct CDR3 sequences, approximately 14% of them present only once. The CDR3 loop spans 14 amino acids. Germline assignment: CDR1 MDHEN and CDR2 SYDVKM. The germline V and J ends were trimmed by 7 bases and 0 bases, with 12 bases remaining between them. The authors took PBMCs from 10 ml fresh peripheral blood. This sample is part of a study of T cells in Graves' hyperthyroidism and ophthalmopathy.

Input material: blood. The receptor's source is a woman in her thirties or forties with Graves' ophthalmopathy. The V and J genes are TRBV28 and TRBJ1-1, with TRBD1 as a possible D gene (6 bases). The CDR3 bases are TGTGCCAGCACCCCCGGGGGCATGAACACTGAAGCTTTCTTT. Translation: CASTPGGMNTEAFF.